What follows are 7 T cell receptor beta chains derived from one specimen sequenced in a study of human T cells and chemical hapten exposure. Time point specified: patch test 2, 6 weeks after DPC sensitization. Indicated treatment: therapeutic diphenylcyclopropenone sensitization with weekly scalp DPC. TCRdb called the RACE reads again in MiXCR, with one record for every CDR3 protein. The top ten hold around 1.5% of the sample, which has more than 70,000 distinct CDR3 sequences, 11% seen once. Here the sequenced sample was whole blood, taken in connection with sensitization to the hapten diphenylcyclopropenone (DPC). These receptors were collected from a man aged 18 to 35 with alopecia areata. Some clones in this sample may be carry-over from other donors' samples.

The chain recombines TRBV12-3 or TRBV12-4 with TRBJ2-2, with D uncertain. This CDR3 has 15 amino acids. V was trimmed by 0 bases and J by 0 bases, leaving 5 bases between them. CDR3: CASSLAASNTGELFF. The CDR3 DNA is TGTGCCAGCAGTTTAGCGGCTTCGAACACCGGGGAGCTGTTTTTT.

This clonotype was recorded many times. The V call is TRBV7-2, the J call TRBJ2-7; a weak D match, TRBD2 (6 bases). Trimming stripped 5 bases from V and 4 bases from J, with 15 bases between. CDR1 is SGHTA and CDR2 is FQGNSA in the germline V gene. This CDR3 has 14 residues. In DNA, the CDR3 is TGTGCCAGCAGCCGGAGCGCAGGGAGGTACGAGCAGTACGTC. Translating it yields CASSRSAGRYEQYV.

There are a few counts of this clonotype. This sequence joins TRBV10-3 and TRBJ2-7; the D gene is possibly TRBD2 (5 bases). The CDR3 is made up of 15 amino acids. Per germline, CDR1 ENHRY and CDR2 SYGVKD. Trimming shortened V by 5 bases and J by 3 bases, and 17 bases separated the two germline ends. The CDR3 DNA reads TGTGCCATCAGTCATACAGAAAGAGGGAGCTACGAGCAGTACTTC. Its protein is CAISHTERGSYEQYF.

This clonotype was recorded many times. The chain recombines TRBV20-1 with TRBJ2-4; 9 positions agree with TRBD1. From germline, CDR1 is DFQATT and CDR2 SNEGSKA (reference sequence). V lost 3 bases, J lost 1 base, and 7 bases stayed unmatched. The CDR3 is made up of 16 amino acids. DNA of the CDR3: TGCAGTGCTAGTCGCTGGACAGGGGTGGCCAAAAACATTCAGTACTTC. Encoded protein: CSASRWTGVAKNIQYF.

This clonotype was counted a few times. The chain recombines TRBV11-3 with TRBJ2-1; D perhaps matches TRBD1 (6 bases). The V and J ends lost 0 bases and 8 bases respectively, with 11 bases between them. The CDR3 consists of 14 residues. Germline V gene sequence: CDR1 SGHNT, CDR2 YENEEA. CDR3 nucleotide sequence: TGTGCCAGCAGCTTAGAGGGGGCGCGGGATGAGCAGTTCTTC. It translates to CASSLEGARDEQFF.

The J gene is TRBJ1-1, the V gene TRBV7-9; D remains unclear. CDR3 size: 14 residues. Between the trimmed V and J ends, which lost 2 bases and 4 bases, there was a span of 11 bases. The germline V gene encodes CDR1 SEHNR and CDR2 FQNEAQ (reference sequence). Here the CDR3 reads CASSLKILGTEAFF. The DNA for the CDR3 is TGTGCCAGCAGCTTAAAAATTCTGGGCACTGAAGCTTTCTTT.

The J gene is TRBJ1-1, the V gene TRBV2; D remains unclear. Germline loops: CDR1 SNHLY, CDR2 FYNNEI. V lost 6 bases, J lost 2 bases, and 13 bases lay in between. CDR3 length: 14 residues. This CDR3 is CASRALGRNTEAFF. The CDR3 DNA follows: TGTGCCAGCAGGGCCCTGGGCCGAAACACTGAAGCTTTCTTT.